The T cell receptor (beta chain) described here comes from a study of blood T cell repertoires in COVID-19 (dated by TCRdb to the early 2020s). Regarding the study in general: The collaborator samples originated in the United States, Italy and Spain and spanned the acute and convalescent phases of COVID-19. The sample metadata nearly always contained a de-identified subject ID, COVID-19 status, age in years and sex. The material from the prospective study consisted of cDNA or gDNA derived from T cells, B-cell-depleted T cells, or PBMCs. Where available, HLA class I and class II types were obtained from metadata supplied by the sample provider rather than from assay-based typing. The samples were drawn from two sources: the first 160 participants of the ongoing ImmuneRACE study, and 1,254 subjects contributed by 6 global collaborators. The repertoires were released in a freely available public database intended as a resource for research on the immune response to SARS-CoV-2. The dataset comprised deeply sampled blood TCRbeta repertoires from subjects exposed to, actively infected with, or recovered from COVID-19.

A note on this clone: Its recognized antigen is unknown. Base qualities are missing; no much larger clone stands one base away.

The cysteine opens and the phenylalanine closes a CDR3 of 14 amino acids. The CDR3 DNA has 42 bases and is translated from base 1. Taken from the germline V gene, the CDR1 and CDR2 loops are SGDLS and YYNGEE. Relative to germline, V is 3 bases shorter and J is 9 bases shorter, with 13 bases between their ends. General conclusions and limits of the study: The amount of clinical and demographic metadata varied by source and participant and was provided uncurated.

Enrolling through a virtual design, the prospective study's participants ranged in age from roughly 18 to 90 years and lived across around 25 United States geographic areas. In the prospective study, cohorts were assigned on the basis of participant-reported clinical history obtained from a screening survey and a study questionnaire. Recovered participants in ImmuneRACE Cohort 3 were defined by two consecutive negative NP/OP PCR tests, clearance by a healthcare professional, or resolution of symptoms. In the prospective study, mobile phlebotomists collected whole blood, serum and a nasopharyngeal or oropharyngeal swab from each participant. Additional blood draws and questionnaires over a 2-month period could optionally be provided by prospective study participants. Blood samples from the prospective study were shipped frozen or at room temperature prior to DNA extraction. TCRbeta CDR3 regions were amplified from genomic DNA using the immunoSEQ Assay, a bias-controlled multiplex PCR. In the authors' own workflow: Nucleated cell counts per sample were estimated from amplification of reference gene primers within the assay. Sequence reads were collapsed and filtered to measure the absolute abundance of every unique TCRbeta CDR3 rearrangement. For each sample, productive Simpson clonality was calculated by taking the square root of Simpson's diversity index across productive rearrangements. TCRdb took this table from immuneACCESS and kept in-frame rearrangements with V and J called. Such tables lack part of the clones; where checked against another copy, unresolved V genes explain under half of the gap, and the rest is unexplained. Clonal size and the V and J genes are those of that table, whereas D and trimming came from the DNA. The table for this sample lists hundreds of thousands of clones; around 85% of them were counted only once. The top ten hold roughly 2.3% of the sample.

The rearrangement joined TRBV9 to TRBJ1-6; TRBD1 is a weak D gene call, 6 bases matching. This sequence was found in a man aged 25-45 years who had recovered from COVID-19. The sequencing sample was made of PBMCs or T cells enriched from blood (not recorded which). The CDR3 protein is CASSAQGFASPLHF. Read as DNA, the sequence is TGTGCCAGCAGCGCCCAGGGGTTCGCTTCACCCCTCCACTTT. The reference TRBV9 and TRBJ1-6 proteins fill in what lies around the CDR3, so the full variable domain reads DSGVTQTPKHLITATGQRVTLRCSPRSGDLSVYWYQQSLDQGLQFLIQYYNGEERAKGNILERFSAQQFPDLHSELNLSSLELGDSALYFCASSAQGFASPLHFGNGTRLTVT.